Below, one T cell receptor beta chain is given with its context. Its antigen is undetermined. The CDR3 runs 11 residues. V was shortened by 2 bases and J by 6 bases, with 5 bases between the two germline ends. CDR1 and CDR2 (germline): KGHSH, LQKENI. The sample belongs to a study of T cell responses to AZD1222 COVID-19 vaccine. Findings and caveats of the study: Regions 160-218 and 743-854 held dominance among vaccine-associated CD4 TCRs, which spanned spike. A mostly white British donor set with more females was recruited, and clonal diversity was possibly underestimated.

The repertoire was sequenced with immunoSEQ multiplex PCR; TCRdb's copy has only in-frame clones and lacks some. The sample lists approximately 100,000 clones, roughly 90% seen once, with 16% in the top ten. The receptor was isolated from an adult in good health. The sequencing used peripheral blood, collected on day 0 of AZD1222 vaccination. The rearrangement links TRBV18 to TRBJ2-7; no definite D call. The CDR3 is CASSPSSEQYF. The DNA of the CDR3 is TGTGCCAGCTCACCATCAAGCGAGCAGTACTTC.